The 5 T cell receptor beta chains below all came from one sample that was sequenced in a study of T cells in Graves' hyperthyroidism and ophthalmopathy. From RNA transcripts, TCR beta CDR3 regions were amplified. The HTBI set primed first-round TCR CDR3 RT-PCR. MiXCR, run by TCRdb on the multiplex PCR reads, gives a single entry per CDR3 protein. The sample shows 650,000 to 800,000 distinct CDR3 sequences, nearly 45% of them seen only once. Specimen: peripheral blood or thyroid tissue (not recorded which). Receptors originate from an adult man with Graves' disease, either hyperthyroidism or ophthalmopathy (not recorded which).

This clonotype has a count of ten or more. Its ends do not fully match the called genes, so a read error is possible. The gene calls are TRBV7-9 and TRBJ2-5, with D tentatively TRBD2 (5 bases). This CDR3 comprises 12 residues. The germline CDR1 and CDR2 sequences are SEHNR and FQNEAQ (reference sequence). CDR3 region: CASSLKGVDSHF. The CDR3 DNA reads TGTGCCAGCAGCTTGAAGGGTGTGGACTCTCACTTC.

The chain joins TRBV5-1 to TRBJ2-2, with 14 bases that match TRBD2. V lost 3 bases and J lost 4; bases outside the gene matches: 5. This CDR3 contains 17 residues. Germline V lookup: CDR1 SGHRS, CDR2 YFSETQ. Here the CDR3 DNA reads TGCGCCAGCAGCTCGGGACTAGCGGGAGAGGTCACCGGGGAGCTGTTTTTT. This encodes CASSSGLAGEVTGELFF.

With regard to this clonotype: At one end the junction does not follow the germline gene, possibly because of a read error. V usage is TRBV12-3 or TRBV12-4 and J usage is TRBJ2-2, with 12 bases that match TRBD2. This CDR3 is 15 amino acids long. The CDR3 region is CASRRLAGAVGELSF. The DNA of the CDR3 is TGTGCCAGCCGAAGACTAGCGGGAGCGGTCGGGGAGCTGTCTTTT.

The J gene is TRBJ1-4, the V gene TRBV25-1, with a weak D call TRBD1 (6 bases). Germline CDR1 MGHDK, CDR2 SYGVNS. The CDR3 consists of 16 residues. The V end was cut by 8 bases, the J end by 1 base, with 17 bases between. For the CDR3, the DNA is TGTGCCAGCCGTGGGGCCAGGGGTGGAACTAATGAAAAACTGTTTTTT. Its translation: CASRGARGGTNEKLFF.

This clonotype came up a few times. This sequence joins TRBV2 and TRBJ1-1, with D tentatively TRBD1 (6 bases). CDR3 length equals 14 residues. Germline assignment: CDR1 SNHLY and CDR2 FYNNEI. Trimming shortened V by 7 bases and J by 4 bases, and 16 bases separated the two germline ends. The CDR3 region is CASKGGGRGTEAFF. The CDR3 DNA reads TGTGCCAGCAAGGGGGGCGGCAGAGGCACTGAAGCTTTCTTT.